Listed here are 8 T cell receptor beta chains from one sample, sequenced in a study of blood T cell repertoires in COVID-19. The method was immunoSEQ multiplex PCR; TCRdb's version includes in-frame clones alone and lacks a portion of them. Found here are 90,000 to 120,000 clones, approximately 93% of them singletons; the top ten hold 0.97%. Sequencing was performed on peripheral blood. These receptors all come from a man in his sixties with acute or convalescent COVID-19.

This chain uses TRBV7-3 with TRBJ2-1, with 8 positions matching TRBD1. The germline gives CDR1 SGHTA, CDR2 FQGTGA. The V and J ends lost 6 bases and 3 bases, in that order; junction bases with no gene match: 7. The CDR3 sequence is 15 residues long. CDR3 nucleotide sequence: TGTGCCAGCAGGGGCGGACAGGGCGGCTACAATGAGCAGTTCTTC. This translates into CASRGGQGGYNEQFF.

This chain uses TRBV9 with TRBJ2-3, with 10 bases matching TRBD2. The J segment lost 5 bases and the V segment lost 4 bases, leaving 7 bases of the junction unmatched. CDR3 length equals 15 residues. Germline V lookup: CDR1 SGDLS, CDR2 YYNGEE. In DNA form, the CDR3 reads TGTGCCAGCAGCACTATAGCGGGAGGTGGAGATACGCAGTATTTT. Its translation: CASSTIAGGGDTQYF.

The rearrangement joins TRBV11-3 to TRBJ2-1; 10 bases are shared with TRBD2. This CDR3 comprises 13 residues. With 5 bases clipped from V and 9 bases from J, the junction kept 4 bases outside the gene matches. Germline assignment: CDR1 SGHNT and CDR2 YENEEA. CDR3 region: CASSGLAGVEQFF. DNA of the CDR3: TGTGCCAGCAGCGGGCTAGCGGGAGTTGAGCAGTTCTTC. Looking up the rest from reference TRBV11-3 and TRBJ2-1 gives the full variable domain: EAGVVQSPRYKIIEKKQPVAFWCNPISGHNTLYWYLQNLGQGPELLIRYENEEAVDDSQLPKDRFSAERLKGVDSTLKIQPAELGDSAVYLCASSGLAGVEQFFGPGTRLTVL.

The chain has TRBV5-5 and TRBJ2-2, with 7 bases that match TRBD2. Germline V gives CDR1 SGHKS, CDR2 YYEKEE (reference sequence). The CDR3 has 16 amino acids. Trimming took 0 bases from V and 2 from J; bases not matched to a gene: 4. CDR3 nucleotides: TGTGCCAGCAGCTTGGCGCTAGCGGCAAACACCGGGGAGCTGTTTTTT. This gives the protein CASSLALAANTGELFF.

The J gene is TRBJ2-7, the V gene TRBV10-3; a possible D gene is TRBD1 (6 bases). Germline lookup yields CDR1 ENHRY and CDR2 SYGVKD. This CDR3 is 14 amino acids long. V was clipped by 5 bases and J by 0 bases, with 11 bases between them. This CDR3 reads CAISPRQDSYEQYV. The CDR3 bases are TGTGCCATCAGTCCTAGACAGGACTCCTACGAGCAGTACGTC.

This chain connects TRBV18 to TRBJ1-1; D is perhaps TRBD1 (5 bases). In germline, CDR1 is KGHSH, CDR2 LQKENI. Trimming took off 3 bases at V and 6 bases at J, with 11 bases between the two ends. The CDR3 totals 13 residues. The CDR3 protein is CASSPQGTSEAFF. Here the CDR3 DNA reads TGTGCCAGCTCACCCCAGGGAACTTCTGAAGCTTTCTTT.

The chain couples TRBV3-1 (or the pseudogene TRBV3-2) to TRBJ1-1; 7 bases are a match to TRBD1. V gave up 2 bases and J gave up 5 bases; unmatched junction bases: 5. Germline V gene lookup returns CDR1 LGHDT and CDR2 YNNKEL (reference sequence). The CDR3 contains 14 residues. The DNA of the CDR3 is TGTGCCAGCAGCCAAATCTCAGGGGGAACTGAAGCTTTCTTT. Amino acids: CASSQISGGTEAFF.

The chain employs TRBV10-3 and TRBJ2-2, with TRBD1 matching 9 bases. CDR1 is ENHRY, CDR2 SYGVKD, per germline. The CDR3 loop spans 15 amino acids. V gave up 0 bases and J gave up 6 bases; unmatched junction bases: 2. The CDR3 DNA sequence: TGTGCCATCAGTGAGTCGACAGGGGGGGCCGGGGAGCTGTTTTTT. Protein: CAISESTGGAGELFF.